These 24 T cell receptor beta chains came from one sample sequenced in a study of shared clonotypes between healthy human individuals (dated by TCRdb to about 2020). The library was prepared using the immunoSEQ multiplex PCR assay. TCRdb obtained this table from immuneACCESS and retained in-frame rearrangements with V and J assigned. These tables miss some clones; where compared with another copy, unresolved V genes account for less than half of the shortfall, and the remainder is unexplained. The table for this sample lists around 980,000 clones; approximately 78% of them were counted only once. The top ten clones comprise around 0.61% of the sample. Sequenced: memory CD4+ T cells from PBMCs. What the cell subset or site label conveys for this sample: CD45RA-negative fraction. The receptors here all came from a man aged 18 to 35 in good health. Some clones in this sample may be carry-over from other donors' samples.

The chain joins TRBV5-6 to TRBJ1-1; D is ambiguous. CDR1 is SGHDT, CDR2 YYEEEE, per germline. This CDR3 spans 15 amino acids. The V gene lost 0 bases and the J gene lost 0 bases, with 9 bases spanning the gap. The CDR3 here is CASSLVSDLNTEAFF. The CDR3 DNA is TGTGCCAGCAGCTTGGTTTCGGATCTGAACACTGAAGCTTTCTTT.

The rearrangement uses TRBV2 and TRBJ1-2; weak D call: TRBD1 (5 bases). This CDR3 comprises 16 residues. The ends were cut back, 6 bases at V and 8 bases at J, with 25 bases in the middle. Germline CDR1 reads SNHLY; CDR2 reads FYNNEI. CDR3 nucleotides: TGTGCCAGCAGGGAAAACCTCCGGGACCCGAATGGAGGCTACACCTTC. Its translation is CASRENLRDPNGGYTF.

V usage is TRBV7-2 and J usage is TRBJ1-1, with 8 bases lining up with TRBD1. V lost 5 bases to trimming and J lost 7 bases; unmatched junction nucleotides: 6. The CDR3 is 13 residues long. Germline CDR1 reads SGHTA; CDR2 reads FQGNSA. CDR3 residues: CASSRGQVIEAFF. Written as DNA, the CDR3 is TGTGCCAGCAGCCGGGGACAGGTAATTGAAGCTTTCTTT.

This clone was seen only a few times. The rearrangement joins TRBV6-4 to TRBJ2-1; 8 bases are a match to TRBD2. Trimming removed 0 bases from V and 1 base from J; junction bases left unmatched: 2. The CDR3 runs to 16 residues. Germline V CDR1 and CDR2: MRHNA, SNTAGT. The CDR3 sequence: CASSDSGGGSYNEQFF. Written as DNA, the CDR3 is TGTGCCAGCAGTGACTCCGGCGGGGGGTCCTACAATGAGCAGTTCTTC.

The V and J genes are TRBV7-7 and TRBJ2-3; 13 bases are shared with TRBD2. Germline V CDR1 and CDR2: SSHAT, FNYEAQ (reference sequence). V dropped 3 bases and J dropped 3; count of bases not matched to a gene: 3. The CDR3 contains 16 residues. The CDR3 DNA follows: TGTGCCAGCAGCTTGGGGGGACTAGCGGGGACAGATACGCAGTATTTT. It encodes CASSLGGLAGTDTQYF.

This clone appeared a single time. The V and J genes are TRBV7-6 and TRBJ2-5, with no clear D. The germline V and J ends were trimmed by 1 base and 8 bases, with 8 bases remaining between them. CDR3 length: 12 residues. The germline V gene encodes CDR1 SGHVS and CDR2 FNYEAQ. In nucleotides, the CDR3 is TGTGCCAGCAGCTTAGACAAAAATACCCAGTACTTC. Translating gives CASSLDKNTQYF.

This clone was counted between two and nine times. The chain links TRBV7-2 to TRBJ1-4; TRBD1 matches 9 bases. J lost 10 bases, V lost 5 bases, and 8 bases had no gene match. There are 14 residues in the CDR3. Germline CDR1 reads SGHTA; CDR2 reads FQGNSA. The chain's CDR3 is CASSQHTGQGKLFF. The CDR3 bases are TGTGCCAGCAGCCAACACACGGGACAGGGAAAACTGTTTTTT.

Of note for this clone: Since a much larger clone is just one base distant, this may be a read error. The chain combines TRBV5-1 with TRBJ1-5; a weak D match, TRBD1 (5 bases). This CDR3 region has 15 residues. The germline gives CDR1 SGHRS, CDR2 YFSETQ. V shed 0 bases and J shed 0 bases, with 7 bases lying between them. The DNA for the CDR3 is TGCGCCAGCAGCTTGGGACAGTATAGCAATCAGCCCCAGCATTTT. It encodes CASSLGQYSNQPQHF.

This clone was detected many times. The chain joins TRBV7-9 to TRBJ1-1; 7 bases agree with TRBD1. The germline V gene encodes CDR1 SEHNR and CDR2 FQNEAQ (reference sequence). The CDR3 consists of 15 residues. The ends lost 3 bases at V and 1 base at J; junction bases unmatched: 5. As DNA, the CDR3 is TGTGCCAGCAGCTTGTTTCGACAGGGGAACACTGAAGCTTTCTTT. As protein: CASSLFRQGNTEAFF.

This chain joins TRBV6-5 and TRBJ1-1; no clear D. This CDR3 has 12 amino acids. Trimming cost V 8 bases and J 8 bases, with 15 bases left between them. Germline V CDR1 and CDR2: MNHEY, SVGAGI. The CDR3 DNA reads TGTGCCAGCTTTCGAATGGCGACGGAAGCTTTCTTT. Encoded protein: CASFRMATEAFF.

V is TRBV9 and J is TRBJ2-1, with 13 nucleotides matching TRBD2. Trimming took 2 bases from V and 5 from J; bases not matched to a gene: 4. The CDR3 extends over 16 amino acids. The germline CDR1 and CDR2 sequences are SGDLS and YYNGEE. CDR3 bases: TGTGCCAGCAGCGTCGCCGGGACTAGCGGGGACAATGAGCAGTTCTTC. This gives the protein CASSVAGTSGDNEQFF. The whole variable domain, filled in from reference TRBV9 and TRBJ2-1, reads DSGVTQTPKHLITATGQRVTLRCSPRSGDLSVYWYQQSLDQGLQFLIQYYNGEERAKGNILERFSAQQFPDLHSELNLSSLELGDSALYFCASSVAGTSGDNEQFFGPGTRLTVL.

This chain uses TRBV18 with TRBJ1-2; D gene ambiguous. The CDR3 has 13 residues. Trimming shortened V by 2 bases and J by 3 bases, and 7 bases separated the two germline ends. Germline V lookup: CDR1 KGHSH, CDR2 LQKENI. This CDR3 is CASSPTSDYGYTF. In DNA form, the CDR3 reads TGTGCCAGCTCACCAACGTCAGACTATGGCTACACCTTC.

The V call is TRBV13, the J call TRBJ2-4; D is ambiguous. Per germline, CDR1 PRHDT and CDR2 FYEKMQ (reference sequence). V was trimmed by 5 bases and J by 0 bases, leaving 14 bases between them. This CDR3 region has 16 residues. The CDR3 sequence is CASSPPPAEAKNIQYF. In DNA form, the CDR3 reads TGTGCCAGCAGCCCCCCCCCGGCCGAAGCCAAAAACATTCAGTACTTC.

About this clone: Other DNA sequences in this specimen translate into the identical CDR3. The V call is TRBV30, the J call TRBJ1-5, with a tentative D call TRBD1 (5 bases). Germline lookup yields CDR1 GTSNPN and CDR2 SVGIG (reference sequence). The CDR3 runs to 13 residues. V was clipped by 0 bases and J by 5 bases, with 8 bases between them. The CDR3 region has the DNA TGTGCCTGGAGTGTTAGGGGCGATCAGCCCCAGCATTTT. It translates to CAWSVRGDQPQHF.

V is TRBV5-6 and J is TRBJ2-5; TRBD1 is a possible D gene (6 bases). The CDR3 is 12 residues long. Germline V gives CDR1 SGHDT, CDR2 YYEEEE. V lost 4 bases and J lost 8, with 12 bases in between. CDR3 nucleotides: TGTGCCAGCAGCGTGACCAGGGGTACCCAGTACTTC. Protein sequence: CASSVTRGTQYF.

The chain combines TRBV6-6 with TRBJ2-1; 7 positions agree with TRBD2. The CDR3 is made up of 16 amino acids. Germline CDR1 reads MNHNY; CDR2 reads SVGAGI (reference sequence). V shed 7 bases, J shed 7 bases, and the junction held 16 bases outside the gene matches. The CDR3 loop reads CASNPGLELARNEQFF. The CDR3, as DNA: TGTGCCAGCAACCCCGGGTTAGAACTAGCGAGGAATGAGCAGTTCTTC.

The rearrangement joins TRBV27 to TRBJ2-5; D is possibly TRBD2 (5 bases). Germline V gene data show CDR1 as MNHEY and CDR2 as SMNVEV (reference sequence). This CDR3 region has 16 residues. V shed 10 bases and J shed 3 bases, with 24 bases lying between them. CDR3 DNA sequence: TGTGCCACCCGCGCGGGCGCCCCCCGCAGTAAAGAGACCCAGTACTTC. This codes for CATRAGAPRSKETQYF.

CDR3 DNA: TGTGCCAGCAGTCACCCAGGAGTTGAGACCATATATTTT. This translates into CASSHPGVETIYF. This rearrangement joins TRBV27 to TRBJ1-3; D is uncertain. This CDR3 is built from 13 residues. V lost 5 bases and J lost 10, with 15 bases in between. CDR1 MNHEY and CDR2 SMNVEV come from the germline V gene (reference sequence).

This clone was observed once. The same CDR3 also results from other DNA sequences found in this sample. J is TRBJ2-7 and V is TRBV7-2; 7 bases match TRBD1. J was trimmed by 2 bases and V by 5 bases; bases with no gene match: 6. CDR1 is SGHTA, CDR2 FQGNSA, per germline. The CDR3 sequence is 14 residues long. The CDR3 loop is CASSPTGTAYEQYF. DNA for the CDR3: TGTGCCAGCAGCCCGACCGGGACAGCCTACGAGCAGTACTTC.

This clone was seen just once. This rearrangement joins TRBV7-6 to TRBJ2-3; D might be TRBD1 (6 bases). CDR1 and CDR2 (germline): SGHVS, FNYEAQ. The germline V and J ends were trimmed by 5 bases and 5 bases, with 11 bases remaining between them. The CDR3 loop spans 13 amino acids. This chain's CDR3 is CASSTLGGDTQYF. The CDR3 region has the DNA TGTGCCAGCAGCACCCTAGGGGGAGATACGCAGTATTTT.

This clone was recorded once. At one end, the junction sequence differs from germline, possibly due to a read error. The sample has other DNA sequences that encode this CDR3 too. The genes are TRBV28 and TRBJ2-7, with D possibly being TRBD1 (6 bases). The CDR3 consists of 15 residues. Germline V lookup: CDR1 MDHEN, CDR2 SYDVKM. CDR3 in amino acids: CASSAGQTNAYEQYF. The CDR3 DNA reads TGTGCCAGCAGTGCAGGACAGACAAACGCCTACGAGCAGTACTTT.

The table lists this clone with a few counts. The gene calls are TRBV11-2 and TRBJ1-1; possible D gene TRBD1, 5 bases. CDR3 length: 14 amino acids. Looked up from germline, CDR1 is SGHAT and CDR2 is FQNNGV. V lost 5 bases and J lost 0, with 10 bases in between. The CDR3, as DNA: TGTGCCAGCAGCCAGGGAGGGCTGAACACTGAAGCTTTCTTT. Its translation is CASSQGGLNTEAFF.

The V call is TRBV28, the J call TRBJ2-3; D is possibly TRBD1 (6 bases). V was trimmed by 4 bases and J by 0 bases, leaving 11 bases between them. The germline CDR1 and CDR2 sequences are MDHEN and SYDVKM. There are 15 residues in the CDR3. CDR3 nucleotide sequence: TGTGCCAGCAGTTCCCGGACAGTTAGCACAGATACGCAGTATTTT. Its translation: CASSSRTVSTDTQYF.

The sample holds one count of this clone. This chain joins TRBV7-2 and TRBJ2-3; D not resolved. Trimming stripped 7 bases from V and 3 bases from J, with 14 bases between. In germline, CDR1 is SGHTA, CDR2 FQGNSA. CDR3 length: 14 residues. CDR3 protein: CASTQPSTTDTQYF. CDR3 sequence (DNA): TGTGCCAGCACCCAACCTTCGACGACAGATACGCAGTATTTT.